Listed below are T cell receptor beta chains from one sample, sequenced in a study of shared clonotypes between healthy human individuals. The table came from immunoSEQ multiplex PCR; TCRdb's copy has only in-frame clones and leaves some out. The sample lists over a million clones; around 97% were seen once. Sequencing was done on a sample of naive CD4+ T cells sorted from blood. These TCRs come from a man aged 25-45 years in good health. The CDR3 runs from the conserved cysteine through the conserved F or W. The D gene is left open where the match is weak. Clone size, where shown, is once, few, many, or a class for clones that have expanded.

v_gene: TRBV28; j_gene: TRBJ2-1; d_gene: TRBD2; abundance: NA; CDR3aa: CASSSLAGESYNEQFF; CDR3nt: TGTGCCAGCAGTTCTCTTGCGGGGGAATCCTACAATGAGCAGTTCTTC
v_gene: TRBV27; j_gene: TRBJ2-7; d_gene: NA; abundance: once; CDR3aa: CASSLVQGFYEQYF; CDR3nt: TGTGCCAGCAGTTTAGTGCAGGGTTTCTACGAGCAGTACTTC
v_gene: TRBV6-1; j_gene: TRBJ1-4; d_gene: TRBD1; abundance: NA; CDR3aa: CASSEQQGAGEKLFF; CDR3nt: TGTGCCAGCAGTGAGCAACAGGGGGCGGGGGAAAAACTGTTTTTT
v_gene: TRBV2; j_gene: TRBJ1-1; d_gene: NA; abundance: NA; CDR3aa: CASRSRVSTEAFF; CDR3nt: TGTGCCAGCAGGAGCAGGGTATCCACTGAAGCTTTCTTT
v_gene: TRBV25-1; j_gene: TRBJ2-3; d_gene: TRBD2; abundance: NA; CDR3aa: CASSEPAGLGTDTQYF; CDR3nt: TGTGCCAGCAGTGAACCAGCGGGACTAGGTACAGATACGCAGTATTTT
v_gene: TRBV25-1; j_gene: TRBJ2-7; d_gene: NA; abundance: NA; CDR3aa: CASSEYPGEQYF; CDR3nt: TGTGCCAGCAGTGAATATCCAGGCGAGCAGTACTTC
v_gene: TRBV28; j_gene: TRBJ1-2; d_gene: TRBD1; abundance: NA; CDR3aa: CASTRQGLGGYTF; CDR3nt: TGTGCCAGCACTAGACAGGGTCTCGGTGGCTACACCTTC
v_gene: TRBV27; j_gene: TRBJ1-5; d_gene: NA; abundance: NA; CDR3aa: CASSLAGRNQPQHF; CDR3nt: TGTGCCAGCAGTTTAGCAGGTCGAAATCAGCCCCAGCATTTT
v_gene: TRBV7-8; j_gene: TRBJ1-5; d_gene: NA; abundance: once; CDR3aa: CASSPRTVDQPQHF; CDR3nt: TGTGCCAGCAGCCCTCGGACAGTGGATCAGCCCCAGCATTTT
v_gene: TRBV7-2; j_gene: TRBJ2-7; d_gene: NA; abundance: once; CDR3aa: CASSPDRTAYEQYF; CDR3nt: TGTGCCAGCAGCCCCGATCGGACAGCTTACGAGCAGTACTTC
v_gene: TRBV9; j_gene: TRBJ1-3; d_gene: NA; abundance: NA; CDR3aa: CASSEGGPANSGNTIYF; CDR3nt: TGTGCCAGCAGCGAGGGGGGACCGGCGAATTCGGGAAACACCATATATTTT
v_gene: TRBV20-1; j_gene: TRBJ2-2; d_gene: NA; abundance: NA; CDR3aa: CSAGKTGELFF; CDR3nt: TGCAGTGCTGGAAAGACCGGGGAGCTGTTTTTT
v_gene: TRBV5-1; j_gene: TRBJ1-1; d_gene: TRBD1; abundance: NA; CDR3aa: CASSLGTANTEAFF; CDR3nt: TGCGCCAGCAGCTTAGGGACAGCAAACACTGAAGCTTTCTTT
v_gene: TRBV21-1; j_gene: TRBJ2-7; d_gene: NA; abundance: NA; CDR3aa: CATKDRTSGRDYEQYF; CDR3nt: TGTGCCACCAAAGACAGGACTAGCGGGAGAGACTACGAGCAGTACTTC
v_gene: TRBV5-4; j_gene: TRBJ2-1; d_gene: TRBD1; abundance: NA; CDR3aa: CASSSGQKLNTSSYNEQFF; CDR3nt: TGTGCCAGCAGCTCGGGACAGAAACTGAATACGAGCTCCTACAATGAGCAGTTCTTC
v_gene: TRBV28; j_gene: TRBJ1-1; d_gene: NA; abundance: NA; CDR3aa: CASSRNLGTMNTEAFF; CDR3nt: TGTGCCAGCAGTCGCAACCTCGGGACTATGAACACTGAAGCTTTCTTT
v_gene: TRBV2; j_gene: TRBJ2-7; d_gene: TRBD1; abundance: NA; CDR3aa: CASSGQGNYEQYF; CDR3nt: TGTGCCAGCAGTGGACAGGGAAACTACGAGCAGTACTTC
v_gene: TRBV9; j_gene: TRBJ2-7; d_gene: NA; abundance: NA; CDR3aa: CASSPRLAGTLYEQYF; CDR3nt: TGTGCCAGCAGCCCCCGACTGGCGGGAACTCTCTACGAGCAGTACTTC
v_gene: TRBV29-1; j_gene: TRBJ2-1; d_gene: TRBD2; abundance: NA; CDR3aa: CSVGSGGSWGEQFF; CDR3nt: TGCAGCGTTGGGAGCGGGGGGAGTTGGGGTGAGCAGTTCTTC
v_gene: TRBV4-2; j_gene: TRBJ1-1; d_gene: NA; abundance: NA; CDR3aa: CASSQDWFGEAEAFF; CDR3nt: TGTGCCAGCAGCCAAGATTGGTTCGGGGAGGCTGAAGCTTTCTTT
v_gene: TRBV30; j_gene: TRBJ1-5; d_gene: NA; abundance: NA; CDR3aa: CAWSVGGNQPQHF; CDR3nt: TGTGCCTGGAGTGTTGGAGGGAATCAGCCCCAGCATTTT
v_gene: TRBV28; j_gene: TRBJ1-5; d_gene: TRBD1; abundance: NA; CDR3aa: CASRETGVGNQPQHF; CDR3nt: TGTGCCAGCAGGGAAACAGGGGTCGGCAATCAGCCCCAGCATTTT
v_gene: TRBV7-3; j_gene: TRBJ2-2; d_gene: TRBD2; abundance: NA; CDR3aa: CASSPVPGTSGRYDTGELFF; CDR3nt: TGTGCCAGCAGCCCCGTCCCCGGGACTAGCGGGAGGTATGACACCGGGGAGCTGTTTTTT
v_gene: TRBV10-3; j_gene: TRBJ2-2; d_gene: NA; abundance: NA; CDR3aa: CAISETATGELFF; CDR3nt: TGTGCCATCAGTGAAACAGCCACCGGGGAGCTGTTTTTT
v_gene: TRBV5-1; j_gene: TRBJ1-2; d_gene: TRBD1; abundance: NA; CDR3aa: CASSLKQGAGDGYTF; CDR3nt: TGCGCCAGCAGCCTTAAACAGGGGGCGGGCGATGGCTACACCTTC
v_gene: TRBV18; j_gene: TRBJ2-2; d_gene: NA; abundance: NA; CDR3aa: CASSPQTGNTGELFF; CDR3nt: TGTGCCAGCTCACCGCAAACAGGGAACACCGGGGAGCTGTTTTTT
v_gene: TRBV11-2; j_gene: TRBJ2-7; d_gene: NA; abundance: NA; CDR3aa: CASSLVSDSSYEQYF; CDR3nt: TGTGCCAGCAGCTTAGTAAGCGACAGCTCCTACGAGCAGTACTTC
v_gene: TRBV11-2; j_gene: TRBJ1-4; d_gene: NA; abundance: NA; CDR3aa: CASSSDGRKLFF; CDR3nt: TGTGCCAGCAGCTCGGACGGAAGAAAACTGTTTTTT
v_gene: TRBV18; j_gene: TRBJ2-7; d_gene: TRBD1; abundance: NA; CDR3aa: CASSPGTGGADEQYF; CDR3nt: TGTGCCAGCTCACCGGGGACAGGGGGCGCGGACGAGCAGTACTTC
v_gene: TRBV5-4; j_gene: TRBJ2-1; d_gene: NA; abundance: NA; CDR3aa: CASSTTWGEQFF; CDR3nt: TGTGCCAGCAGCACCACGTGGGGGGAGCAGTTCTTC
v_gene: TRBV12-5; j_gene: TRBJ1-1; d_gene: NA; abundance: NA; CDR3aa: CASGLKSLSGGKNTEAFF; CDR3nt: TGTGCTAGTGGTTTGAAGTCTCTGTCTGGCGGAAAGAACACTGAAGCTTTCTTT
v_gene: TRBV30; j_gene: TRBJ1-3; d_gene: NA; abundance: NA; CDR3aa: CAWGPGNTIYF; CDR3nt: TGTGCCTGGGGCCCTGGAAACACCATATATTTT
v_gene: TRBV5-1; j_gene: TRBJ2-5; d_gene: TRBD2; abundance: NA; CDR3aa: CASSPGGLDRETQYF; CDR3nt: TGCGCCAGCAGCCCGGGGGGACTAGATAGGGAGACCCAGTACTTC
v_gene: TRBV5-8; j_gene: TRBJ2-7; d_gene: TRBD2; abundance: NA; CDR3aa: CASSPSGSKQYF; CDR3nt: TGTGCCAGCAGCCCTAGCGGGAGTAAGCAGTACTTC
v_gene: TRBV10-3; j_gene: TRBJ2-3; d_gene: NA; abundance: NA; CDR3aa: CAISESKGWADTQYF; CDR3nt: TGTGCCATCAGTGAGTCGAAAGGGTGGGCAGATACGCAGTATTTT
v_gene: TRBV5-4; j_gene: TRBJ2-7; d_gene: TRBD1; abundance: NA; CDR3aa: CASSLTGALSHEQYF; CDR3nt: TGTGCCAGCAGCTTAACAGGGGCTTTGTCCCACGAGCAGTACTTC
v_gene: TRBV2; j_gene: TRBJ2-3; d_gene: NA; abundance: NA; CDR3aa: CASSSRGDTQYF; CDR3nt: TGTGCCAGCAGTTCAAGGGGGGATACGCAGTATTTT
v_gene: TRBV6-1; j_gene: TRBJ2-5; d_gene: NA; abundance: once; CDR3aa: CASSFPGRQETQYF; CDR3nt: TGTGCCAGCAGTTTCCCGGGGAGACAAGAGACCCAGTACTTC
v_gene: TRBV6-1; j_gene: TRBJ1-5; d_gene: TRBD1; abundance: NA; CDR3aa: CASRPTGVGNQPQHF; CDR3nt: TGTGCCAGCAGGCCGACAGGGGTGGGCAATCAGCCCCAGCATTTT
v_gene: TRBV19; j_gene: TRBJ2-3; d_gene: TRBD2; abundance: NA; CDR3aa: CASSPGLPITDTQYF; CDR3nt: TGTGCCAGTAGTCCGGGACTACCAATCACAGATACGCAGTATTTT
v_gene: TRBV7-2; j_gene: TRBJ2-2; d_gene: NA; abundance: NA; CDR3aa: CASSLVYTGELFF; CDR3nt: TGTGCCAGCAGCTTAGTTTACACCGGGGAGCTGTTTTTT
v_gene: TRBV5-1; j_gene: TRBJ2-1; d_gene: TRBD2; abundance: NA; CDR3aa: CASSLGLAGGINEQFF; CDR3nt: TGCGCCAGCAGCTTGGGACTAGCGGGAGGTATCAATGAGCAGTTCTTC
v_gene: TRBV11-2; j_gene: TRBJ2-1; d_gene: TRBD2; abundance: once; CDR3aa: CASSLRGRANEQFF; CDR3nt: TGTGCCAGCAGCTTGCGCGGGAGGGCCAATGAGCAGTTCTTC
v_gene: TRBV11-2; j_gene: TRBJ1-5; d_gene: NA; abundance: NA; CDR3aa: CASSSSGRSNQPQHF; CDR3nt: TGTGCCAGCAGCTCATCAGGGAGAAGCAATCAGCCCCAGCATTTT
v_gene: TRBV6-5; j_gene: TRBJ2-7; d_gene: TRBD2; abundance: once; CDR3aa: CASSYLGTSGTHEQYF; CDR3nt: TGTGCCAGCAGTTATTTGGGGACTAGCGGGACCCACGAGCAGTACTTC
v_gene: TRBV28; j_gene: TRBJ1-5; d_gene: TRBD1; abundance: NA; CDR3aa: CASKTGTGGVSQPQHF; CDR3nt: TGTGCCAGCAAGACCGGGACAGGGGGAGTTTCTCAGCCCCAGCATTTT
v_gene: TRBV9; j_gene: TRBJ2-7; d_gene: NA; abundance: NA; CDR3aa: CASSVGDEQYF; CDR3nt: TGTGCCAGCAGCGTAGGTGACGAGCAGTACTTC